These T cell receptor beta chains were read from a single sample in a study of blood T cell repertoires in COVID-19. Clones were read by immunoSEQ multiplex PCR, and TCRdb kept only the in-frame ones, dropping some. Altogether 95,000 to 150,000 clones are present, around four fifths being singletons, with the ten largest covering about 12%. Sequencing input: peripheral blood. The receptor source for this set is a man aged 60 to 75 with acute or convalescent COVID-19. CDR3s include the opening cysteine and the closing phenylalanine or tryptophan. The D gene is left open where the match is weak. Clone size appears in some rows only: once, few, many, or a class for an expanded clone.

V: TRBV6-1; size: NA; J: TRBJ2-1; D: TRBD1; CDR3: CASSGRQGPSYNEQFF; DNA: TGTGCCAGCAGTGGTCGACAGGGCCCCTCCTACAATGAGCAGTTCTTC
V: TRBV10-3; size: NA; J: TRBJ1-2; D: NA; CDR3: CAISGSDRPYGYTF; DNA: TGTGCCATCAGTGGCTCAGACAGGCCCTATGGCTACACCTTC
V: TRBV10-1; size: NA; J: TRBJ2-3; D: NA; CDR3: CASSEYSITDTQYF; DNA: TGCGCCAGCAGTGAGTACTCCATCACAGATACGCAGTATTTT
V: TRBV5-1; size: NA; J: TRBJ1-1; D: NA; CDR3: CASSANGGGTEAFF; DNA: TGCGCCAGCAGCGCCAACGGGGGTGGCACTGAAGCTTTCTTT
V: TRBV15; size: NA; J: TRBJ1-3; D: NA; CDR3: CATSQGQGSTIYF; DNA: TGTGCCACCAGCCAAGGGCAGGGAAGCACCATATATTTT
V: TRBV7-9; size: NA; J: TRBJ2-3; D: NA; CDR3: CASTDLSRLGTDTQYF; DNA: TGTGCCAGCACCGACCTCTCGCGACTAGGCACAGATACGCAGTATTTT
V: TRBV7-9; size: NA; J: TRBJ2-7; D: TRBD1; CDR3: CASSLEGTGGYEQYF; DNA: TGTGCCAGCAGCTTAGAAGGGACAGGGGGCTACGAGCAGTACTTC
V: TRBV27; size: once; J: TRBJ2-2; D: NA; CDR3: CASSLRQGYTGELFF; DNA: TGTGCCAGCAGTTTACGTCAGGGATACACCGGGGAGCTGTTTTTT
V: TRBV7-9; size: NA; J: TRBJ1-1; D: NA; CDR3: CASSLEGATEAFF; DNA: TGTGCCAGCAGCTTAGAAGGGGCTACTGAAGCTTTCTTT
V: TRBV2; size: NA; J: TRBJ2-7; D: TRBD2; CDR3: CASRVREASYEQYF; DNA: TGTGCCAGCAGAGTGCGGGAGGCTTCCTACGAGCAGTACTTC
V: TRBV11-2; size: NA; J: TRBJ1-6; D: NA; CDR3: CASSLSPAGVSLHF; DNA: TGTGCCAGCAGCTTATCCCCGGCCGGGGTTTCCCTCCACTTT
V: TRBV5-8; size: NA; J: TRBJ2-5; D: TRBD1; CDR3: CASSWAGQGRTQYF; DNA: TGTGCCAGCAGCTGGGCTGGACAGGGGAGGACCCAGTACTTC
V: TRBV27; size: NA; J: TRBJ1-2; D: TRBD1; CDR3: CASSPGQGNGYTF; DNA: TGTGCCAGCAGTCCTGGACAGGGTAATGGCTACACCTTC
V: TRBV2; size: NA; J: TRBJ2-3; D: NA; CDR3: CASSEDRLYLLDTQYF; DNA: TGTGCCAGCAGTGAAGACCGACTTTATCTTTTAGATACGCAGTATTTT
V: TRBV28; size: NA; J: TRBJ1-2; D: NA; CDR3: CASLFGLVRDGNGGYTF; DNA: TGTGCCAGCTTATTTGGCCTAGTGCGGGACGGTAACGGTGGCTACACCTTC
V: TRBV18; size: NA; J: TRBJ1-5; D: NA; CDR3: CASSPFTGGGNQPQHF; DNA: TGTGCCAGCTCACCATTTACGGGGGGCGGCAATCAGCCCCAGCATTTT
V: TRBV18; size: NA; J: TRBJ2-3; D: TRBD2; CDR3: CASSPHGAGPTDTQYF; DNA: TGTGCCAGCTCACCACACGGAGCGGGGCCCACAGATACGCAGTATTTT
V: TRBV4-1; size: NA; J: TRBJ2-7; D: NA; CDR3: CASSQVLGAREQYF; DNA: TGCGCCAGCAGCCAAGTATTGGGGGCGAGGGAGCAGTACTTC
V: TRBV11-3; size: NA; J: TRBJ2-7; D: NA; CDR3: CASSLGGGPSSYEQYF; DNA: TGTGCCAGCAGCTTAGGTGGCGGGCCAAGCTCCTACGAGCAGTACTTC
V: TRBV3-1/TRBV3-2; size: NA; J: TRBJ1-4; D: NA; CDR3: CASSQEGGAVGEKLFF; DNA: TGTGCCAGCAGCCAAGAGGGGGGGGCTGTCGGTGAAAAACTGTTTTTT
V: TRBV19; size: NA; J: TRBJ1-2; D: TRBD1; CDR3: CASSIPGQGNGYTF; DNA: TGTGCCAGTAGTATACCGGGACAGGGGAACGGCTACACCTTC
V: TRBV28; size: NA; J: TRBJ2-7; D: TRBD1; CDR3: CASSLRDRGPQYF; DNA: TGTGCCAGCAGTTTAAGGGACAGGGGCCCCCAGTACTTC
V: TRBV6-5; size: NA; J: TRBJ1-2; D: NA; CDR3: CASRVAGVGGYTF; DNA: TGTGCCAGCAGGGTGGCAGGGGTGGGAGGCTACACCTTC
V: TRBV3-1/TRBV3-2; size: NA; J: TRBJ1-5; D: NA; CDR3: CASSALTGEPQHF; DNA: TGTGCCAGCAGCGCATTAACGGGAGAGCCCCAGCATTTT
V: TRBV10-3; size: NA; J: TRBJ1-2; D: TRBD1; CDR3: CAISEITQGVDGYTF; DNA: TGTGCCATCAGTGAGATCACGCAGGGGGTTGATGGCTACACCTTC
V: TRBV4-1; size: few; J: TRBJ2-3; D: TRBD2; CDR3: CASSQALAGDSNTQYF; DNA: TGCGCCAGCAGCCAAGCGCTAGCGGGAGATTCAAACACGCAGTATTTT
V: TRBV19; size: once; J: TRBJ1-5; D: NA; CDR3: CASSFGGGSNQPQHF; DNA: TGTGCCAGTAGTTTTGGGGGGGGGAGCAATCAGCCCCAGCATTTT
V: TRBV10-3; size: NA; J: TRBJ1-1; D: NA; CDR3: CAISESFGWRQNTEAFF; DNA: TGTGCCATCAGTGAGTCCTTTGGTTGGAGGCAGAACACTGAAGCTTTCTTT
V: TRBV18; size: NA; J: TRBJ1-5; D: TRBD1; CDR3: CASSPQGARQPQHF; DNA: TGTGCCAGCTCGCCCCAGGGGGCGAGGCAGCCCCAGCATTTT
V: TRBV30; size: NA; J: TRBJ2-2; D: NA; CDR3: CAWSPQVTGELFF; DNA: TGTGCCTGGAGTCCACAGGTAACCGGGGAGCTGTTTTTT
V: TRBV2; size: NA; J: TRBJ1-4; D: NA; CDR3: CASRPTGIMFGLFF; DNA: TGTGCCAGCAGGCCAACAGGGATAATGTTTGGACTGTTTTTT
V: TRBV5-1; size: NA; J: TRBJ2-1; D: NA; CDR3: CASSLWGSGISSYNEQFF; DNA: TGCGCCAGCAGCTTGTGGGGTAGCGGAATATCGTCCTACAATGAGCAGTTCTTC
V: TRBV7-3; size: NA; J: TRBJ2-3; D: TRBD2; CDR3: CASSLSSGSTTDTQYF; DNA: TGTGCCAGCAGCTTATCGAGCGGGAGTACGACAGATACGCAGTATTTT
V: TRBV6-5; size: NA; J: TRBJ2-3; D: TRBD1; CDR3: CASSPGGWAEDTQYF; DNA: TGTGCCAGCAGTCCAGGGGGATGGGCGGAAGATACGCAGTATTTT
V: TRBV3-1/TRBV3-2; size: NA; J: TRBJ1-1; D: NA; CDR3: CASSQAWNTEAFF; DNA: TGTGCCAGCAGCCAAGCTTGGAACACTGAAGCTTTCTTT
V: TRBV5-1; size: NA; J: TRBJ1-2; D: NA; CDR3: CASSQGHVAYGYTF; DNA: TGCGCCAGCAGTCAGGGACATGTGGCCTATGGCTACACCTTC
V: TRBV28; size: NA; J: TRBJ2-2; D: TRBD2; CDR3: CASSSGGPNTGELFF; DNA: TGTGCCAGCAGTTCGGGGGGGCCGAACACCGGGGAGCTGTTTTTT
V: TRBV3-1/TRBV3-2; size: NA; J: TRBJ2-3; D: NA; CDR3: CASSQVISGASTDTQYF; DNA: TGTGCCAGCAGCCAGGTAATTAGCGGAGCTAGCACAGATACGCAGTATTTT
V: TRBV30; size: NA; J: TRBJ2-2; D: NA; CDR3: CAWVRAGRTGELFF; DNA: TGTGCCTGGGTTCGGGCGGGGAGAACCGGGGAGCTGTTTTTT
V: TRBV30; size: NA; J: TRBJ1-1; D: NA; CDR3: CAWGEGRIEAFF; DNA: TGTGCCTGGGGGGAGGGGCGAATTGAAGCTTTCTTT
V: TRBV7-7; size: NA; J: TRBJ2-1; D: TRBD2; CDR3: CASAPGGPSYNEQFF; DNA: TGTGCTAGCGCCCCGGGGGGGCCTTCCTACAATGAGCAGTTCTTC
V: TRBV19; size: NA; J: TRBJ1-1; D: NA; CDR3: CASSKGRTEAFF; DNA: TGTGCCAGTAGTAAGGGGAGGACTGAAGCTTTCTTT
V: TRBV28; size: NA; J: TRBJ1-4; D: NA; CDR3: CASSLSVATNEKLFF; DNA: TGTGCCAGCAGTTTATCAGTGGCAACTAATGAAAAACTGTTTTTT
V: TRBV6-6; size: NA; J: TRBJ2-7; D: TRBD1; CDR3: CASSYIGQGFGEQYF; DNA: TGTGCCAGCAGTTACATCGGACAGGGCTTTGGCGAGCAGTACTTC
V: TRBV10-1; size: NA; J: TRBJ2-1; D: NA; CDR3: CASSMGLTPSNNEQFF; DNA: TGCGCCAGCAGTATGGGACTCACACCCTCCAACAATGAGCAGTTCTTC
V: TRBV18; size: NA; J: TRBJ2-7; D: TRBD2; CDR3: CASSPPSGRAYEQYF; DNA: TGTGCCAGCTCACCACCAAGCGGGAGGGCTTACGAGCAGTACTTC
V: TRBV5-1; size: NA; J: TRBJ2-3; D: TRBD1; CDR3: CASSLDGQGRTDTQYF; DNA: TGCGCCAGCAGCTTGGATGGACAGGGTCGCACAGATACGCAGTATTTT
V: TRBV6-6; size: NA; J: TRBJ2-1; D: TRBD2; CDR3: CASREASGSMNEQFF; DNA: TGTGCCAGCAGAGAGGCGAGCGGGAGTATGAATGAGCAGTTCTTC
V: TRBV5-1; size: NA; J: TRBJ1-1; D: NA; CDR3: CASSLVVNTEAFF; DNA: TGCGCCAGCAGCTTGGTAGTGAACACTGAAGCTTTCTTT
V: TRBV5-8; size: NA; J: TRBJ1-2; D: NA; CDR3: CASSPIEFNYGYTF; DNA: TGTGCCAGCAGCCCTATTGAATTTAACTATGGCTACACCTTC
V: TRBV25-1; size: NA; J: TRBJ1-4; D: NA; CDR3: CASSDGGTRDEKLFF; DNA: TGTGCCAGCAGTGATGGGGGGACCCGGGACGAAAAACTGTTTTTT
V: TRBV28; size: NA; J: TRBJ2-6; D: NA; CDR3: CASRPTGPGANVLTF; DNA: TGTGCCAGCAGGCCTACAGGGCCTGGGGCCAACGTCCTGACTTTC
V: TRBV28; size: NA; J: TRBJ2-1; D: NA; CDR3: CASRPWDTRGNEQFF; DNA: TGTGCCAGCAGACCCTGGGACACTAGGGGCAATGAGCAGTTCTTC
V: TRBV5-1; size: NA; J: TRBJ2-4; D: TRBD2; CDR3: CASRLRVSGPAKNIQYF; DNA: TGCGCCAGCAGGCTGAGAGTTAGCGGGCCCGCCAAAAACATTCAGTACTTC
V: TRBV7-6; size: NA; J: TRBJ2-3; D: NA; CDR3: CASSLSGDGQYF; DNA: TGTGCCAGCAGCTTGTCCGGGGATGGGCAGTATTTT
V: TRBV6-5; size: NA; J: TRBJ2-5; D: TRBD2; CDR3: CASPPGTRVETQYF; DNA: TGTGCCAGCCCACCCGGGACTAGGGTGGAGACCCAGTACTTC
V: TRBV4-1; size: NA; J: TRBJ1-4; D: NA; CDR3: CASSQEGAPTNEKLFF; DNA: TGCGCCAGCAGCCAAGAAGGGGCCCCAACTAATGAAAAACTGTTTTTT